Listed below are T cell receptor beta chains from one sample, sequenced in a study of post-analysis software for immune sequencing data. TCRdb processed the PCR reads anew with MiXCR; each CDR3 protein has one entry. Among about 160,000 distinct CDR3 sequences listed, roughly 34% were seen once. This sample comprised blood, obtained after autologous hematopoietic stem cell transplantation. All receptors derive from a girl aged 10-17 years with multiple sclerosis. The CDR3 runs from the conserved cysteine through the conserved F or W. A D gene is named only where the DNA matches it firmly. The size field is filled for only some rows; it gives once, few, many or a size class.

J gene: TRBJ2-7; D gene: -; clone size: few; V gene: TRBV10-3; CDR3 protein: CAIRLTPRSYEQYF; CDR3 DNA: TGTGCCATCAGATTGACTCCGCGCTCCTACGAGCAGTACTTC
J gene: TRBJ2-7; D gene: TRBD2; clone size: few; V gene: TRBV11-2; CDR3 protein: CASSRTSGRLEQYF; CDR3 DNA: TGTGCCAGCAGCCGTACTAGCGGGAGGCTCGAGCAGTACTTC
J gene: TRBJ2-4; D gene: -; clone size: -; V gene: TRBV5-5; CDR3 protein: CASSPGNLAKNIQYF; CDR3 DNA: TGTGCCAGCAGCCCGGGGAATCTAGCCAAAAACATTCAGTACTTC
J gene: TRBJ2-5; D gene: -; clone size: -; V gene: TRBV10-3; CDR3 protein: CAISESGLKQYF; CDR3 DNA: TGTGCCATCAGTGAGTCGGGCCTGAAGCAGTACTTC
J gene: TRBJ2-7; D gene: TRBD2; clone size: -; V gene: TRBV9; CDR3 protein: CASSGTSGSSQYEQYF; CDR3 DNA: TGTGCCAGCAGCGGCACTAGCGGGAGTTCGCAGTACGAGCAGTACTTC
J gene: TRBJ2-7; D gene: -; clone size: few; V gene: TRBV7-2; CDR3 protein: CASSLQGGNSYEQYF; CDR3 DNA: TGTGCCAGCAGCTTACAAGGAGGGAACTCCTACGAGCAGTACTTC
J gene: TRBJ2-4; D gene: TRBD2; clone size: many; V gene: TRBV29-1; CDR3 protein: CSVGSGGEGIQYF; CDR3 DNA: TGCAGCGTTGGTTCAGGTGGGGAGGGCATTCAGTACTTC
J gene: TRBJ2-1; D gene: -; clone size: -; V gene: TRBV24-1; CDR3 protein: CATSGYNNEQFF; CDR3 DNA: TGTGCCACCAGTGGATACAACAATGAGCAGTTCTTC
J gene: TRBJ2-1; D gene: -; clone size: few; V gene: TRBV7-6; CDR3 protein: CASSPIGATSYNEQFF; CDR3 DNA: TGTGCCAGCAGCCCGATCGGCGCTACCTCCTACAATGAGCAGTTCTTC
J gene: TRBJ2-5; D gene: TRBD1; clone size: many; V gene: TRBV30; CDR3 protein: CACDRGGETQYF; CDR3 DNA: TGTGCCTGCGACAGGGGTGGGGAGACCCAGTACTTC
J gene: TRBJ2-5; D gene: TRBD1; clone size: -; V gene: TRBV20-1; CDR3 protein: CSAKGDREQETQYF; CDR3 DNA: TGCAGTGCGAAAGGGGACAGGGAGCAAGAGACCCAGTACTTC
J gene: TRBJ1-6; D gene: TRBD1; clone size: few; V gene: TRBV3-1; CDR3 protein: CASSRRQGALGSPLHF; CDR3 DNA: TGTGCCAGCAGCCGAAGACAGGGGGCACTGGGTTCACCCCTCCACTTT
J gene: TRBJ1-1; D gene: -; clone size: -; V gene: TRBV5-1; CDR3 protein: CASSFLDVNTEAFF; CDR3 DNA: TGCGCCAGCAGCTTCTTAGACGTGAACACTGAAGCTTTCTTT
J gene: TRBJ1-5; D gene: -; clone size: many; V gene: TRBV4-2; CDR3 protein: CASSQHDSANQPQHF; CDR3 DNA: TGTGCCAGCAGCCAGCATGACAGTGCCAATCAGCCCCAGCATTTT
J gene: TRBJ2-7; D gene: TRBD2; clone size: -; V gene: TRBV20-1; CDR3 protein: CSARERTSYEQYF; CDR3 DNA: TGCAGTGCTAGGGAACGGACTAGTTACGAGCAGTACTTC
J gene: TRBJ2-1; D gene: -; clone size: -; V gene: TRBV28; CDR3 protein: CASSLFPAGHEQFF; CDR3 DNA: TGTGCCAGCAGTTTATTCCCCGCGGGCCATGAGCAGTTCTTC
J gene: TRBJ1-1; D gene: -; clone size: -; V gene: TRBV15; CDR3 protein: CATEDGEMNTEAFF; CDR3 DNA: TGTGCCACCGAAGACGGAGAAATGAACACTGAAGCTTTCTTT
J gene: TRBJ1-1; D gene: -; clone size: -; V gene: TRBV7-2; CDR3 protein: CASSLGPIMNTEAFF; CDR3 DNA: TGTGCCAGCAGCTTAGGGCCTATCATGAACACTGAAGCTTTCTTT
J gene: TRBJ2-5; D gene: TRBD2; clone size: many; V gene: TRBV24-1; CDR3 protein: CATSGPSGLAGLETQYF; CDR3 DNA: TGTGCCACCAGTGGGCCCTCCGGGTTAGCGGGCTTAGAGACCCAGTACTTC
J gene: TRBJ1-5; D gene: TRBD1; clone size: -; V gene: TRBV7-2; CDR3 protein: CASSLDRGGGQPQHF; CDR3 DNA: TGTGCCAGCAGCTTAGACAGGGGAGGCGGTCAGCCCCAGCATTTT
J gene: TRBJ2-5; D gene: TRBD1; clone size: -; V gene: TRBV29-1; CDR3 protein: CSVDRTGSETQYF; CDR3 DNA: TGCAGCGTGGATAGGACAGGGTCCGAGACCCAGTACTTC
J gene: TRBJ2-6; D gene: TRBD2; clone size: -; V gene: TRBV5-1; CDR3 protein: CASSLAGLAGGHSGADVPTF; CDR3 DNA: TGCGCCAGCAGCTTGGCGGGACTAGCGGGAGGGCACTCTGGGGCCGACGTCCCGACTTTC
J gene: TRBJ2-3; D gene: TRBD2; clone size: few; V gene: TRBV11-2; CDR3 protein: CASRGLATDTQYF; CDR3 DNA: TGTGCCAGCAGAGGACTAGCAACAGATACGCAGTATTTT
J gene: TRBJ2-4; D gene: TRBD1; clone size: few; V gene: TRBV30; CDR3 protein: CAWSPGGENIQYF; CDR3 DNA: TGTGCCTGGAGCCCAGGGGGCGAGAACATTCAGTACTTC
J gene: TRBJ2-7; D gene: -; clone size: once; V gene: TRBV7-8; CDR3 protein: CASSLGFRLESSYEQYF; CDR3 DNA: TGTGCCAGCAGCTTAGGGTTTCGGTTGGAAAGCTCCTACGAGCAGTACTTC
J gene: TRBJ2-7; D gene: -; clone size: -; V gene: TRBV18; CDR3 protein: CASSPTSGPYEQYF; CDR3 DNA: TGTGCCAGCTCACCGACCAGCGGGCCATACGAGCAGTACTTC
J gene: TRBJ2-4; D gene: -; clone size: -; V gene: TRBV6-2/TRBV6-3; CDR3 protein: CASSYGPCQLAKNIQYF; CDR3 DNA: TGTGCCAGCAGTTACGGTCCGTGTCAGCTAGCCAAAAACATTCAGTACTTC
J gene: TRBJ2-6; D gene: -; clone size: -; V gene: TRBV11-2; CDR3 protein: CASSLGGVAGANVLTF; CDR3 DNA: TGTGCCAGCAGCTTAGGGGGCGTTGCGGGGGCCAACGTCCTGACTTTC
J gene: TRBJ2-7; D gene: -; clone size: -; V gene: TRBV15; CDR3 protein: CATSRGAGSSYEQYF; CDR3 DNA: TGTGCCACCAGCAGAGGCGCGGGTAGCTCCTACGAGCAGTACTTC
J gene: TRBJ2-6; D gene: -; clone size: -; V gene: TRBV29-1; CDR3 protein: CSVGRFNSGANVLTF; CDR3 DNA: TGCAGCGTCGGACGTTTTAACTCTGGGGCCAACGTCCTGACTTTC
J gene: TRBJ1-2; D gene: -; clone size: -; V gene: TRBV15; CDR3 protein: CATSRGDREYGYTF; CDR3 DNA: TGTGCCACCAGCAGAGGGGACCGGGAATATGGCTACACCTTC
J gene: TRBJ1-1; D gene: -; clone size: -; V gene: TRBV19; CDR3 protein: CASSLEGGGSTEAFF; CDR3 DNA: TGTGCCAGTAGCCTAGAGGGGGGAGGGAGCACTGAAGCTTTCTTT
J gene: TRBJ2-3; D gene: TRBD1; clone size: -; V gene: TRBV25-1; CDR3 protein: CASSEWVTGDADTQYF; CDR3 DNA: TGTGCCAGCAGTGAATGGGTGACAGGGGATGCAGATACGCAGTATTTT
J gene: TRBJ2-1; D gene: -; clone size: few; V gene: TRBV28; CDR3 protein: CASRQANEQFF; CDR3 DNA: TGTGCCAGCAGACAGGCTAATGAGCAGTTCTTC
J gene: TRBJ1-5; D gene: -; clone size: few; V gene: TRBV12-3/TRBV12-4; CDR3 protein: CASTTGLGQPQHF; CDR3 DNA: TGTGCCAGCACTACAGGTTTAGGTCAGCCCCAGCATTTT
J gene: TRBJ2-7; D gene: -; clone size: -; V gene: TRBV29-1; CDR3 protein: CSVVGLGYEQYF; CDR3 DNA: TGCAGCGTTGTGGGGTTGGGTTACGAGCAGTACTTC
J gene: TRBJ2-3; D gene: -; clone size: -; V gene: TRBV20-1; CDR3 protein: CSARVGSGSTDTQYF; CDR3 DNA: TGCAGTGCTAGAGTGGGCAGCGGATCCACAGATACGCAGTATTTT
J gene: TRBJ2-7; D gene: -; clone size: once; V gene: TRBV7-6; CDR3 protein: CASSLVIPGDEQYF; CDR3 DNA: TGTGCCAGCAGCTTAGTCATCCCCGGGGACGAGCAGTACTTC
J gene: TRBJ1-1; D gene: -; clone size: -; V gene: TRBV6-6; CDR3 protein: CASSDTGIGGFF; CDR3 DNA: TGTGCCAGCAGTGATACCGGAATAGGGGGTTTCTTT
J gene: TRBJ2-7; D gene: -; clone size: few; V gene: TRBV6-1; CDR3 protein: CASSVLAGRRYEQYF; CDR3 DNA: TGTGCCAGCAGTGTATTGGCGGGGAGACGTTACGAGCAGTACTTC
J gene: TRBJ2-1; D gene: TRBD2; clone size: few; V gene: TRBV6-4; CDR3 protein: CASSDSASGYNEQFF; CDR3 DNA: TGTGCCAGCAGTGACTCGGCTAGCGGGTACAATGAGCAGTTCTTC
J gene: TRBJ2-1; D gene: -; clone size: -; V gene: TRBV29-1; CDR3 protein: CSAGGRDNEQFF; CDR3 DNA: TGCAGCGCCGGAGGCAGGGACAATGAGCAGTTCTTC
J gene: TRBJ2-1; D gene: TRBD2; clone size: -; V gene: TRBV9; CDR3 protein: CASSCSGRAYNEQFF; CDR3 DNA: TGTGCCAGCAGCTGTAGCGGGAGGGCCTACAATGAGCAGTTCTTC
J gene: TRBJ1-1; D gene: -; clone size: -; V gene: TRBV5-1; CDR3 protein: CASSLVDTEAFF; CDR3 DNA: TGCGCCAGCAGCTTAGTAGACACTGAAGCTTTCTTT
J gene: TRBJ2-5; D gene: -; clone size: many; V gene: TRBV25-1; CDR3 protein: CASSESRGKETQYF; CDR3 DNA: TGTGCCAGCAGTGAATCTCGGGGGAAAGAGACCCAGTACTTC
J gene: TRBJ1-1; D gene: -; clone size: many; V gene: TRBV4-1; CDR3 protein: CASSRPIPPEAFF; CDR3 DNA: TGCGCCAGCAGCCGCCCAATCCCCCCTGAAGCTTTCTTT
J gene: TRBJ2-7; D gene: TRBD2; clone size: few; V gene: TRBV20-1; CDR3 protein: CSASSSGSRYNEQYF; CDR3 DNA: TGCAGTGCTAGTTCTAGCGGGAGCCGTTACAATGAGCAGTACTTC
J gene: TRBJ2-1; D gene: TRBD1; clone size: -; V gene: TRBV6-6; CDR3 protein: CASRGDSSYNEQFF; CDR3 DNA: TGTGCCAGCAGGGGGGACAGCTCCTACAATGAGCAGTTCTTC
J gene: TRBJ1-2; D gene: -; clone size: -; V gene: TRBV29-1; CDR3 protein: CSAIGGYGYTF; CDR3 DNA: TGCAGCGCCATAGGGGGCTATGGCTACACCTTC
J gene: TRBJ2-5; D gene: -; clone size: few; V gene: TRBV10-3; CDR3 protein: CAISDSVLRWQETQYF; CDR3 DNA: TGTGCCATCAGTGACTCTGTGTTGAGGTGGCAAGAGACCCAGTACTTC
J gene: TRBJ1-4; D gene: -; clone size: -; V gene: TRBV12-3/TRBV12-4; CDR3 protein: CASSRRAWGEKLFF; CDR3 DNA: TGTGCCAGCAGTCGGAGGGCCTGGGGCGAAAAACTGTTTTTT
J gene: TRBJ2-7; D gene: TRBD1; clone size: few; V gene: TRBV7-9; CDR3 protein: CASSARDRFSYEQYF; CDR3 DNA: TGTGCCAGCAGCGCCCGGGACAGGTTTTCCTACGAGCAGTACTTC
J gene: TRBJ1-1; D gene: -; clone size: few; V gene: TRBV12-3/TRBV12-4; CDR3 protein: CASSLARGLGTEAFF; CDR3 DNA: TGTGCCAGCAGTTTGGCCCGGGGGCTGGGTACTGAAGCTTTCTTT